These T cell receptor beta chains were read from a single sample in a study of T cells after yellow fever vaccination. TCRdb recomputed calls from the 5' RACE reads with MiXCR, one row per CDR3 protein. Of hundreds of thousands of distinct CDR3 sequences in the sample, around 13% are singletons; the top ten hold 3.2%. This material consisted of CD4+ T cells sorted from PBMCs, taken 15 days after the yellow fever booster vaccination. The receptors shown here come from a young man who received the YFV17D yellow fever vaccine. Each CDR3 is given with its conserved first and last residue. The size of a clone is reported for some rows only, either as once, few or many, or as a class for expanded clones.

cdr3_aa: CASSQGQTWGQFF
j_call: TRBJ2-1
v_call: TRBV4-3
clone_size: .

cdr3_aa: CASSPRDGSYGYTF
j_call: TRBJ1-2
v_call: TRBV7-2
clone_size: .

cdr3_aa: CSARERLHNEQFF
j_call: TRBJ2-1
v_call: TRBV20-1
clone_size: .

cdr3_aa: CASGQGITDTQYF
j_call: TRBJ2-3
v_call: TRBV2
clone_size: .

cdr3_aa: CASSQDWLAAPTGELFF
j_call: TRBJ2-2
v_call: TRBV4-3
clone_size: few

cdr3_aa: CASSDRTGEEPQHF
j_call: TRBJ1-5
v_call: TRBV2
clone_size: few

cdr3_aa: CASSMTGTSYEQYF
j_call: TRBJ2-7
v_call: TRBV19
clone_size: few

cdr3_aa: CASSQGGEAVANYGYTF
j_call: TRBJ1-2
v_call: TRBV3-1
clone_size: .

cdr3_aa: CASSRQGDYEQYF
j_call: TRBJ2-7
v_call: TRBV6-1
clone_size: few

cdr3_aa: CASSPGTPNYGYTF
j_call: TRBJ1-2
v_call: TRBV11-2
clone_size: few

cdr3_aa: CASSQAGLRRTGELFF
j_call: TRBJ2-2
v_call: TRBV3-1
clone_size: .

cdr3_aa: CASSPRTGGTGELFF
j_call: TRBJ2-2
v_call: TRBV25-1
clone_size: few

cdr3_aa: CASRRGVNTEAFF
j_call: TRBJ1-1
v_call: TRBV6-1
clone_size: few

cdr3_aa: CSVRDMFTGELFF
j_call: TRBJ2-2
v_call: TRBV29-1
clone_size: many

cdr3_aa: CASSLVTGRGTIYF
j_call: TRBJ1-3
v_call: TRBV7-8
clone_size: few

cdr3_aa: CASSSQPETQYF
j_call: TRBJ2-5
v_call: TRBV7-9
clone_size: few

cdr3_aa: CASSFRGNQPQHF
j_call: TRBJ1-5
v_call: TRBV7-8
clone_size: many

cdr3_aa: CASSPRLAGGYNEQFF
j_call: TRBJ2-1
v_call: TRBV18
clone_size: .

cdr3_aa: CASSLRSAANTGELFF
j_call: TRBJ2-2
v_call: TRBV7-3
clone_size: .

cdr3_aa: CASSYSPAGGPSNEQFF
j_call: TRBJ2-1
v_call: TRBV6-2/TRBV6-3
clone_size: .

cdr3_aa: CASSWLGPGELFF
j_call: TRBJ2-2
v_call: TRBV7-2
clone_size: many

cdr3_aa: CASSFNSGASYEQYF
j_call: TRBJ2-7
v_call: TRBV7-3
clone_size: few

cdr3_aa: CASSSTGADTIYF
j_call: TRBJ1-3
v_call: TRBV5-5
clone_size: .

cdr3_aa: CASSAGDKGGGSDEQYF
j_call: TRBJ2-7
v_call: TRBV5-1
clone_size: few

cdr3_aa: CASSQDLGVRYGYTF
j_call: TRBJ1-2
v_call: TRBV4-2
clone_size: few

cdr3_aa: CASSEAPGGGGYTF
j_call: TRBJ1-2
v_call: TRBV6-1
clone_size: .

cdr3_aa: CASRPPLQETQYF
j_call: TRBJ2-5
v_call: TRBV5-6
clone_size: few

cdr3_aa: CASSSLGEQYF
j_call: TRBJ2-7
v_call: TRBV7-2
clone_size: few

cdr3_aa: CASSPQTRDRGQPQHF
j_call: TRBJ1-5
v_call: TRBV5-1
clone_size: few

cdr3_aa: CASSRDRFSNQPQHF
j_call: TRBJ1-5
v_call: TRBV6-5
clone_size: few

cdr3_aa: CASSPFYGRETQYF
j_call: TRBJ2-5
v_call: TRBV7-2
clone_size: few

cdr3_aa: CASSQDYGRDGYTF
j_call: TRBJ1-2
v_call: TRBV14
clone_size: .

cdr3_aa: CASSSSSWNEQFF
j_call: TRBJ2-1
v_call: TRBV7-2
clone_size: many

cdr3_aa: CASGREDTQYF
j_call: TRBJ2-3
v_call: TRBV6-6
clone_size: .

cdr3_aa: CASSFGTAKSNYGYTF
j_call: TRBJ1-2
v_call: TRBV7-2
clone_size: few